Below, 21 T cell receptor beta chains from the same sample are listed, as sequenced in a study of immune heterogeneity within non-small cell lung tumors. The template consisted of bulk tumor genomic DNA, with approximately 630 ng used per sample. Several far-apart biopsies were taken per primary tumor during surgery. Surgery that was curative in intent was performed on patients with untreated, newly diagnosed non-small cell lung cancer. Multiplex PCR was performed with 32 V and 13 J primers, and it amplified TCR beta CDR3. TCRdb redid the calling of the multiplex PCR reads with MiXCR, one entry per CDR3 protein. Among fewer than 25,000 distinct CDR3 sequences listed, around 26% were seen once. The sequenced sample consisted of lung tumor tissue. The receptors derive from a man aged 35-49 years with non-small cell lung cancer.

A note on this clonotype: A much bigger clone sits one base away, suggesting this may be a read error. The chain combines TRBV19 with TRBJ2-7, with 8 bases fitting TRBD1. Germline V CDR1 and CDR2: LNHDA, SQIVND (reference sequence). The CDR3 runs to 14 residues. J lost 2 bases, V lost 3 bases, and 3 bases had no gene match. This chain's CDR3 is CASSMGTGPYEQYF. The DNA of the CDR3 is TGTGCCAGTAGTATGGGGACAGGTCCCTACGAGCAGTACTTC.

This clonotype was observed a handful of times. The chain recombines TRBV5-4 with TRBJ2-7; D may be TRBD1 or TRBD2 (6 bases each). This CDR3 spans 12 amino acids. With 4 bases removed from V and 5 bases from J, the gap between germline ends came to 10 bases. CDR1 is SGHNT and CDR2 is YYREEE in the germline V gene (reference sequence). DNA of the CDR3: TGTGCCAGCAGCCCGGGGGACAACGAGCAGTACTTC. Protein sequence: CASSPGDNEQYF.

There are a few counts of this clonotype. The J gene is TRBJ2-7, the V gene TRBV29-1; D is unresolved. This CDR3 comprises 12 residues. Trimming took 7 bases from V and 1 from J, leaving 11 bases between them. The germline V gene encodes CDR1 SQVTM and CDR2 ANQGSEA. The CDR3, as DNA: TGCAGCGCCCAAAGGACGTCCTACGAGCAGTACTTC. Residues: CSAQRTSYEQYF.

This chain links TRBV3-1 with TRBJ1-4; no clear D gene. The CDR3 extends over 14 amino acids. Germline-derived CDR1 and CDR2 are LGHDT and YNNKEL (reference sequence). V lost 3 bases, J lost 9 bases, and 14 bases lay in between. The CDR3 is CASSQLVGGKKLFF. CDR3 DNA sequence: TGTGCCAGCAGCCAGTTGGTAGGCGGGAAAAAACTGTTTTTT. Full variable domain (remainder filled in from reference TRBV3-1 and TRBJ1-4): DTAVSQTPKYLVTQMGNDKSIKCEQNLGHDTMYWYKQDSKKFLKIMFSYNNKELIINETVPNRFSPKSPDKAHLNLHINSLELGDSAVYFCASSQLVGGKKLFFGSGTQLSVL.

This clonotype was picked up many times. CDR3 in amino acids: CASRDGGYEQYF. The CDR3 DNA follows: TGTGCCAGCCGCGACGGTGGCTACGAGCAGTACTTC. This sequence joins TRBV27 and TRBJ2-7; D gene uncertain. The CDR3 covers 12 residues. CDR1 is MNHEY and CDR2 is SMNVEV in the germline V gene (reference sequence). V shed 8 bases and J shed 3 bases, with 11 bases lying between them.

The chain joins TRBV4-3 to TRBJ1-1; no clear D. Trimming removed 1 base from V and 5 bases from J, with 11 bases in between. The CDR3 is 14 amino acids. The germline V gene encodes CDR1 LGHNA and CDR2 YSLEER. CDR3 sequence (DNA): TGCGCCAGCAGCCAAGTTTCCCTAGGGACTGAAGCTTTCTTT. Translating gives CASSQVSLGTEAFF.

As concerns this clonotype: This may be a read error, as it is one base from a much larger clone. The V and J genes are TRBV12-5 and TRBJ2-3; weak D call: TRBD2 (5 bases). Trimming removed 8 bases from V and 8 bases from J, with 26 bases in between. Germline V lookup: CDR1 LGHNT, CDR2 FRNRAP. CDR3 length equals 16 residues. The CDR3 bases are TGTGCTAGTAGGACTGGTGGGCTAGCCAATCATGGTACGCAGTATTTT. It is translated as CASRTGGLANHGTQYF.

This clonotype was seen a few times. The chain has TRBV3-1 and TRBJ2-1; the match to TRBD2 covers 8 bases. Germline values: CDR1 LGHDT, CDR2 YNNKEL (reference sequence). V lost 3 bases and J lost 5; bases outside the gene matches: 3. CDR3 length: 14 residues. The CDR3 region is CASSHREGHNEQFF. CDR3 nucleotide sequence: TGTGCCAGCAGCCACCGGGAGGGCCACAATGAGCAGTTCTTC.

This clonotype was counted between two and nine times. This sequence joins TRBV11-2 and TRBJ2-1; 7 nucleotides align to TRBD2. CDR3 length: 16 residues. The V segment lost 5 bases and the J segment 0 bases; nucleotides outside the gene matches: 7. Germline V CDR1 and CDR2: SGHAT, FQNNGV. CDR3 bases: TGTGCCAGCAGCCCCCTCGGCGGGAGCTCCTACAATGAGCAGTTCTTC. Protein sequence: CASSPLGGSSYNEQFF.

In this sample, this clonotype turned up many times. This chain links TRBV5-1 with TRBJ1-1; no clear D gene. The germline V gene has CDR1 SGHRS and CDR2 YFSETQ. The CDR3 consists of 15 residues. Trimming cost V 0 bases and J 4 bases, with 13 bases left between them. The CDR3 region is CASSLDPGLATEAFF. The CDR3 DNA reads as TGCGCCAGCAGCTTGGACCCGGGGTTGGCCACTGAAGCTTTCTTT.

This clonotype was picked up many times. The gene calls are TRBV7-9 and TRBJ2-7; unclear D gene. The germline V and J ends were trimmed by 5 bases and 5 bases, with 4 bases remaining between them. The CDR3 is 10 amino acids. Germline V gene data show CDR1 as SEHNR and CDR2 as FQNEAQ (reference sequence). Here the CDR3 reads CASSHHEQYF. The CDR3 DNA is TGTGCCAGCAGCCATCACGAGCAGTACTTC.

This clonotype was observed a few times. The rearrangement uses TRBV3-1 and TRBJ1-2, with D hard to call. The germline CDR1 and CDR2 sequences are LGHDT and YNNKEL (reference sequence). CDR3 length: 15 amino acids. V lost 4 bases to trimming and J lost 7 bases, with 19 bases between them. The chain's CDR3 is CASSRTRRSHSGYTF. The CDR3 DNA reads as TGTGCCAGCAGCCGTACGCGGCGGTCCCATAGTGGCTACACCTTC. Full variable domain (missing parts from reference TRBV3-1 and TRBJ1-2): DTAVSQTPKYLVTQMGNDKSIKCEQNLGHDTMYWYKQDSKKFLKIMFSYNNKELIINETVPNRFSPKSPDKAHLNLHINSLELGDSAVYFCASSRTRRSHSGYTFGSGTRLTVV.

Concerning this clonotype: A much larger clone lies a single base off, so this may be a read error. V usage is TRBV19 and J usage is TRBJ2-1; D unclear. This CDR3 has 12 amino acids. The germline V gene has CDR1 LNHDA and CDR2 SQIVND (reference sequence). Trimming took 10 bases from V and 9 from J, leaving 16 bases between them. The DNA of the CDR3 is TGTGCCATTGGACCCCCTTGGGGTGAGCAGTTCTTC. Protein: CAIGPPWGEQFF.

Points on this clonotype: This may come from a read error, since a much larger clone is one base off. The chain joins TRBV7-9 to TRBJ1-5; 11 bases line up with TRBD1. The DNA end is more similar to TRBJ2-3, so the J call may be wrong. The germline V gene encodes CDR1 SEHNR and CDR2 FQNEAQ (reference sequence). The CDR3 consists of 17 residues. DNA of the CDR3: TGCGCCAGCAGCCAAGGGACAGGGGGTTGGGGCAATCAGCCCCAGTATTTT. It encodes CASSQGTGGWGNQPQYF.

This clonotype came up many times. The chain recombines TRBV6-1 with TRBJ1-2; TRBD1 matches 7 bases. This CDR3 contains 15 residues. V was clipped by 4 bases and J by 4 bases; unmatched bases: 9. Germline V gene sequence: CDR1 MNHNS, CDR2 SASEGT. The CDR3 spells CASSGTGDPTYGYTF. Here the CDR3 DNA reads TGTGCCAGCAGTGGTACAGGGGACCCCACCTATGGCTACACCTTC.

CDR3 protein: CALGTKTKWTQYF. For the CDR3, the DNA is TGTGCTTTAGGGACCAAAACCAAATGGACCCAGTACTTC. The rearrangement joins TRBV12-5 to TRBJ2-5; either TRBD1 or TRBD2 may fit D (5 bases each). The CDR3 sequence is 13 residues long. V was pared by 11 bases and J by 7 bases, with 20 bases between. The V gene's germline CDR1 is LGHNT and CDR2 FRNRAP.

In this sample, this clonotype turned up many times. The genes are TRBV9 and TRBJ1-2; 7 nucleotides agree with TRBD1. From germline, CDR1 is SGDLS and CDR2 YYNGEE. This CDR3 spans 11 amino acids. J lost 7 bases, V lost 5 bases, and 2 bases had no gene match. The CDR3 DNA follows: TGTGCCAGCAGGAGACAGGGTGGCTACACCTTC. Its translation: CASRRQGGYTF.

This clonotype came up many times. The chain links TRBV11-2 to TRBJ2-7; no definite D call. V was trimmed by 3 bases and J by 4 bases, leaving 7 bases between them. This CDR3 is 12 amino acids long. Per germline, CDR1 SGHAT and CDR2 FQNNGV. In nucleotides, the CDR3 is TGTGCCAGCAGCTTCGGATCGTACGAGCAGTACTTC. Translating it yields CASSFGSYEQYF.

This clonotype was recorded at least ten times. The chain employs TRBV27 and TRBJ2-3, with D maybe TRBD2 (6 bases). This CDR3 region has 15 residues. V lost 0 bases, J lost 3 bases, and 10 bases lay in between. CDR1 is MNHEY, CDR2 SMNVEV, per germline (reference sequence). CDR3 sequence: CASSLSRERTDTQYF. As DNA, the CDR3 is TGTGCCAGCAGTTTATCGCGGGAAAGGACAGATACGCAGTATTTT.

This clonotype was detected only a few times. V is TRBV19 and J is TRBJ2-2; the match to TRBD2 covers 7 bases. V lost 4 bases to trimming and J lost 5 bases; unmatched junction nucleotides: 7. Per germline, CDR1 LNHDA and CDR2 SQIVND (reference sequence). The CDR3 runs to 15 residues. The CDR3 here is CASSSGSLGTGELFF. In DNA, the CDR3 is TGTGCCAGTAGTAGCGGGAGCTTGGGGACCGGGGAGCTGTTTTTT.

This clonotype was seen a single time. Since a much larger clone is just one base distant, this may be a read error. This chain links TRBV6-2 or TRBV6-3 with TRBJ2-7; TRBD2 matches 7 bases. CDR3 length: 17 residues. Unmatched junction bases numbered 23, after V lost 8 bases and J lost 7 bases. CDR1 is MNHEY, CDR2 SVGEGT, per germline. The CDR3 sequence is CASLGSPGLEGMGEQYF. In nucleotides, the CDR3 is TGTGCCAGCCTAGGCTCACCCGGACTAGAGGGAATGGGGGAGCAGTACTTC.